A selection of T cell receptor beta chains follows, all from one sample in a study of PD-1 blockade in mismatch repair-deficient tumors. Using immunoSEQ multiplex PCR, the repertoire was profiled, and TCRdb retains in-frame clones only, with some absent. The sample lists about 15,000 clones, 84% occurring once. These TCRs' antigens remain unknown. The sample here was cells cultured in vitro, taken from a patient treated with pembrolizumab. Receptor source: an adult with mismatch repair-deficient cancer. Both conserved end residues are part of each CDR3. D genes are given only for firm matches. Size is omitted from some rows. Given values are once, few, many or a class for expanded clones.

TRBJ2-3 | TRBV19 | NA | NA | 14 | CASSIRWARDTQYF | TGTGCCAGTAGTATTCGTTGGGCGCGGGATACGCAGTATTTT
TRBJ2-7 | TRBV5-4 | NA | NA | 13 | CASGAGTSYEQYF | TGTGCCAGCGGCGCCGGCACCTCCTACGAGCAGTACTTC
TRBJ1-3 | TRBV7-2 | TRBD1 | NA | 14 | CASSSPGQGNTIYF | TGTGCCAGCAGCTCGCCGGGACAGGGAAACACCATATATTTT
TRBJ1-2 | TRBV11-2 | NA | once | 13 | CASSLGANYGYTF | TGTGCCAGCAGCTTAGGTGCTAACTATGGCTACACCTTC
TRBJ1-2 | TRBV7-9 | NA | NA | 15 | CASSLKSRSGDGYTF | TGTGCCAGCAGCTTAAAGAGTAGGTCAGGGGATGGCTACACCTTC
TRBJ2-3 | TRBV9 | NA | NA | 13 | CASSVTSMDTQYF | TGTGCCAGCAGCGTAACTAGCATGGATACGCAGTATTTT
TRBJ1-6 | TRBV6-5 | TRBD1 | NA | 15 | CASSYEGQGRSPLHF | TGTGCCAGCAGTTACGAGGGACAGGGTCGATCACCCCTCCACTTT
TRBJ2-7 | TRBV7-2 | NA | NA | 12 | CASSYTHYEQYF | TGTGCCAGCAGCTACACCCACTACGAGCAGTACTTC
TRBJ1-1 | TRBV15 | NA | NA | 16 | CATSRGRGSMNTEAFF | TGTGCCACCAGCAGAGGTCGGGGATCAATGAACACTGAAGCTTTCTTT
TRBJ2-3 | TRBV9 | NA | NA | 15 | CASNVGGGRTDTQYF | TGTGCCAGCAACGTGGGTGGAGGTCGCACAGATACGCAGTATTTT
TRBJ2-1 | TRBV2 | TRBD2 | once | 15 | CASSEATSGSHEQFF | TGTGCCAGCAGTGAAGCAACTAGCGGGAGCCATGAGCAGTTCTTC
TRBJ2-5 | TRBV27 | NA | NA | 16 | CASSYLGRGKQETQYF | TGTGCCAGCAGTTACCTAGGCAGAGGGAAACAAGAGACCCAGTACTTC
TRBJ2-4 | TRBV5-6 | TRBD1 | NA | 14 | CASSVGQGRNIQYF | TGTGCCAGCAGCGTCGGACAGGGGAGAAACATTCAGTACTTC
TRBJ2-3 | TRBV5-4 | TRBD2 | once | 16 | CAIGAASGRGADTQYF | TGTGCCATAGGGGCGGCTAGCGGGAGGGGGGCAGATACGCAGTATTTT
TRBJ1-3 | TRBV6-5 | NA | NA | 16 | CASSYSPFSSGNTIYF | TGTGCCAGCAGTTACTCGCCCTTCTCATCCGGAAACACCATATATTTT
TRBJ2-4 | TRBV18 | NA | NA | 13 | CASSPQGEDIQYF | TGTGCCAGCTCACCACAGGGGGAGGACATTCAGTACTTC
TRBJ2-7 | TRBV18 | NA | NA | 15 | CASSPGHSFGYEQYF | TGTGCCAGCTCACCAGGACATTCCTTTGGCTACGAGCAGTACTTC
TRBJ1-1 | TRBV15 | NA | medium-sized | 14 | CATSRAQGVAEAFF | TGTGCCACCAGCAGAGCACAGGGCGTGGCTGAAGCTTTCTTT
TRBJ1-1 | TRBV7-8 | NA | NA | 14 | CASSLAVRNTEAFF | TGTGCCAGCAGCTTAGCGGTGCGAAACACTGAAGCTTTCTTT
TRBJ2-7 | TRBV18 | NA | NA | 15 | CASSSQGEGPYEQYF | TGTGCCAGCTCAAGCCAGGGAGAAGGCCCCTACGAGCAGTACTTC
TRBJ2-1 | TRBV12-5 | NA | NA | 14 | CASGLGLVLEEQFF | TGTGCTAGTGGTTTGGGACTCGTTTTGGAGGAGCAGTTCTTC
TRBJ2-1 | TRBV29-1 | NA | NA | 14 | CSVVQIRDGDEQFF | TGCAGCGTTGTCCAGATAAGGGACGGGGATGAGCAGTTCTTC
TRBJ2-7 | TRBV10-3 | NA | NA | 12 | CAISPISYEQYF | TGTGCCATCAGCCCTATTTCCTACGAGCAGTACTTC
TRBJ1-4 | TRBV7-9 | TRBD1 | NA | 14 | CASSGRDRDEKLFF | TGTGCCAGCAGCGGGAGGGACAGGGATGAAAAACTGTTTTTT
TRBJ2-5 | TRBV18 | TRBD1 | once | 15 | CASSPTTGLSETQYF | TGTGCCAGCTCACCAACGACAGGGCTTTCAGAGACCCAGTACTTC
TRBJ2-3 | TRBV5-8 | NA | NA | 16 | CASSASLGSSPDTQYF | TGTGCCAGCAGCGCGTCCTTGGGGAGCAGCCCAGATACGCAGTATTTT
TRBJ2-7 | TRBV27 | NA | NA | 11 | CASSSPPEQYF | TGTGCCAGCAGTTCACCCCCCGAGCAGTACTTC
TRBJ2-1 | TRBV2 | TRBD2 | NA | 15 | CASRAAGTSGLTGIF | TGTGCCAGCAGAGCAGCCGGGACTAGCGGGTTAACTGGGATCTTC
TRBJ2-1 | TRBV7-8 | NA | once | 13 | CASSTPTSHEQFF | TGTGCCAGCAGCACACCTACTAGTCATGAGCAGTTCTTC
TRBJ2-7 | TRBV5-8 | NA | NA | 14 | CASSSLPREDEQYF | TGTGCCAGCAGTTCCTTGCCCAGGGAGGACGAGCAGTACTTC
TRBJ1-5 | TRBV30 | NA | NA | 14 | CAWSVSLLNQPQHF | TGTGCCTGGAGTGTAAGTCTACTCAATCAGCCCCAGCATTTT
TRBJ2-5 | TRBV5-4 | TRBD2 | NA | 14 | CASSLAAGEETQYF | TGTGCCAGCAGCTTGGCAGCGGGAGAAGAGACCCAGTACTTC
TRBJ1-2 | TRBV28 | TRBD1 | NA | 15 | CASNPIGQGRYGYTF | TGTGCCAGCAACCCTATCGGACAGGGGAGGTATGGCTACACCTTC
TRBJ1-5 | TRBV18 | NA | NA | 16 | CASSTRTAYSNQPQHF | TGTGCCAGCTCAACCCGGACAGCCTATAGCAATCAGCCCCAGCATTTT
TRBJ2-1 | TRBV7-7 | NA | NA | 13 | CASSPAPGNEQFF | TGTGCCAGCAGCCCTGCCCCAGGGAATGAGCAGTTCTTC
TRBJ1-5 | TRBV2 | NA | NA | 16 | CASSGEGGWSNQPQHF | TGTGCCAGCAGTGGCGAGGGGGGCTGGAGCAATCAGCCCCAGCATTTT
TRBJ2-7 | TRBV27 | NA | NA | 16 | CASRGGPGLRTYEQYF | TGTGCCAGCAGAGGAGGCCCCGGGCTCCGGACCTACGAGCAGTACTTC
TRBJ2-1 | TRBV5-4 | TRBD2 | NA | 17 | CASSSGLAGGGHNEQFF | TGTGCCAGCAGCTCAGGACTAGCGGGAGGGGGTCACAATGAGCAGTTCTTC
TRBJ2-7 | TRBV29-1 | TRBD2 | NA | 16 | CSVEDRGRGVLSEQYF | TGCAGCGTTGAAGATCGAGGGAGGGGCGTGCTCTCCGAGCAGTACTTC
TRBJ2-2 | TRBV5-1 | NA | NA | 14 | CASSPDSNTGELFF | TGCGCCAGCAGCCCGGACTCGAACACCGGGGAGCTGTTTTTT
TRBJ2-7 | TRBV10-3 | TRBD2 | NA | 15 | CAIRPLAGTLVEQYF | TGTGCCATCAGGCCACTAGCGGGGACCTTGGTCGAGCAGTACTTC
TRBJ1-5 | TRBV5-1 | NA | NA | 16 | CASSLAPSGYDQPQHF | TGCGCCAGCAGCTTGGCGCCTTCAGGCTATGATCAGCCCCAGCATTTT
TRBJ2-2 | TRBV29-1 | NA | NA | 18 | CSAQALGRTEWDTGELFF | TGCAGCGCCCAGGCACTCGGACGGACCGAATGGGACACCGGGGAGCTGTTTTTT
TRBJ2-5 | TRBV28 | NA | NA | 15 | CASSFREGARETQYF | TGTGCCAGCAGTTTTAGGGAGGGGGCGAGAGAGACCCAGTACTTC
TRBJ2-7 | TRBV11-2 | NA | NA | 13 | CASTQGGLIEQYF | TGTGCCAGTACCCAGGGGGGCTTAATCGAGCAGTACTTC
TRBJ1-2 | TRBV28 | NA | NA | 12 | CASSFSGSGYTF | TGTGCCAGCAGTTTTTCCGGGAGTGGCTACACCTTC